These 10 T cell receptor beta chains were sequenced from one sample in a study of regulatory T cells in long-lasting Graves disease. Arm-PCR of CDR3 regions and iRepertoire HTBI primers were the basis on which TCR beta libraries were built. TCRdb reanalysed the multiplex PCR reads using MiXCR and keeps one entry per CDR3 protein. The sample lists 300,000 to 400,000 distinct CDR3 sequences; 15% to 17% were seen once. Time point of the sample: newly diagnosed GD, antithyroid drugs for less than 3 months. TCR sequences were obtained from RNA taken from PBMCs. This specimen was peripheral blood mononuclear cells (PBMCs), taken at new diagnosis, from a patient treated with antithyroid drugs. These receptors were taken from a female donor with Graves disease.

This clonotype was recorded a few times. J is TRBJ2-5 and V is TRBV5-1; unclear D gene. CDR3 size: 17 residues. Germline V gives CDR1 SGHRS, CDR2 YFSETQ. Trimming shortened V by 0 bases and J by 1 base, and 16 bases separated the two germline ends. As DNA, the CDR3 is TGCGCCAGCAGCTTGGCTGGTGTTTTGATGGGCCAAGAGACCCAGTACTTC. Translation gives CASSLAGVLMGQETQYF. Supplemented by reference TRBV5-1 and TRBJ2-5, the full variable domain reads KAGVTQTPRYLIKTRGQQVTLSCSPISGHRSVSWYQQTPGQGLQFLFEYFSETQRNKGNFPGRFSGRQFSNSRSEMNVSTLELGDSALYLCASSLAGVLMGQETQYFGPGTRLLVL.

This clonotype was observed a single time. The chain links TRBV27 to TRBJ1-6; 9 bases match TRBD1. CDR3 size: 16 residues. The V segment lost 0 bases and the J segment 7 bases; nucleotides outside the gene matches: 4. Germline assignment: CDR1 MNHEY and CDR2 SMNVEV (reference sequence). CDR3: CASSLSADRGNSPLHF. Here the CDR3 DNA reads TGTGCCAGCAGTTTATCCGCCGACAGGGGGAATTCACCCCTCCACTTT.

J is TRBJ2-2 and V is TRBV9, with D uncertain. Per the germline V gene, CDR1 is SGDLS and CDR2 is YYNGEE. The CDR3 has 15 amino acids. Trimming left V 1 base short and J 4 bases short, with 11 bases between. The CDR3, as DNA: TGTGCCAGCAGCGTATCTCCCTCGGGCACCGGGGAGCTGTTTTTT. It codes for CASSVSPSGTGELFF.

This chain uses TRBV10-2 with TRBJ1-2; the match to TRBD1 covers 9 bases. Germline lookup yields CDR1 WSHSY and CDR2 SAAADI. The J segment lost 8 bases and the V segment lost 3 bases, leaving 16 bases of the junction unmatched. CDR3 length equals 17 residues. Here the CDR3 reads CASSDLAAGQGLEGYTF. CDR3 bases: TGCGCCAGCAGTGATCTCGCCGCAGGACAGGGGCTCGAAGGCTACACCTTC.

This clonotype has just a few counts. The genes are TRBV5-1 and TRBJ2-5; 7 bases agree with TRBD2. This CDR3 region has 15 residues. The germline gives CDR1 SGHRS, CDR2 YFSETQ. The V segment lost 6 bases and the J segment 0 bases; nucleotides outside the gene matches: 8. The CDR3 DNA follows: TGCGCCAGCATGCTGCAGGGAGGGGACCAAGAGACCCAGTACTTC. This translates into CASMLQGGDQETQYF.

This clonotype was recorded at least ten times. V is TRBV27 and J is TRBJ1-1; 8 positions match TRBD1. CDR3 size: 14 residues. Per the germline V gene, CDR1 is MNHEY and CDR2 is SMNVEV (reference sequence). V was clipped by 7 bases and J by 4 bases; unmatched bases: 8. CDR3 nucleotides: TGTGCCAGCAACTTACAGGGGGAGAGCACTGAAGCTTTCTTT. Its translation: CASNLQGESTEAFF.

This clonotype was recorded at least ten times. J is TRBJ2-1 and V is TRBV5-1, with TRBD2 matching 10 bases. Unmatched junction bases numbered 8, after V lost 7 bases and J lost 4 bases. Germline V gene lookup returns CDR1 SGHRS and CDR2 YFSETQ. This CDR3 is built from 15 residues. CDR3 sequence (DNA): TGCGCCAGCGAAAGGAGCGGGGGGGCGTACAATGAGCAGTTCTTC. This translates into CASERSGGAYNEQFF. The full variable domain, in which reference TRBV5-1 and TRBJ2-1 provide the parts outside the CDR3, is KAGVTQTPRYLIKTRGQQVTLSCSPISGHRSVSWYQQTPGQGLQFLFEYFSETQRNKGNFPGRFSGRQFSNSRSEMNVSTLELGDSALYLCASERSGGAYNEQFFGPGTRLTVL.

This clonotype has a count of ten or more. The chain joins TRBV20-1 to TRBJ2-3; a possible D gene is TRBD1 (5 bases). From germline, CDR1 is DFQATT and CDR2 SNEGSKA (reference sequence). Trimming removed 7 bases at V and 0 bases at J, with 11 bases between. This CDR3 comprises 13 residues. CDR3 sequence: CSVGQKSTDTQYF. The CDR3 bases are TGCAGTGTCGGACAAAAAAGCACAGATACGCAGTATTTT.

The sample holds many counts of this clonotype. The chain joins TRBV7-2 to TRBJ2-1; 8 bases map to TRBD2. The junction had 8 bases not matched to a gene; V was cut back by 2 bases and J by 14 bases. Germline V gene data show CDR1 as SGHTA and CDR2 as FQGNSA. This CDR3 has 13 amino acids. CDR3 protein: CASSLTREGVKFF. CDR3 bases: TGTGCCAGCAGCTTAACCCGGGAGGGGGTAAAGTTCTTC.

This clonotype has ten or more counts. V usage is TRBV3-1 and J usage is TRBJ2-3, with D perhaps TRBD2 (6 bases). The CDR3 consists of 16 residues. V was clipped by 4 bases and J by 4 bases, with 18 bases between them. Germline V CDR1 and CDR2: LGHDT, YNNKEL (reference sequence). CDR3: CASSPFGARGSDTQYF. The DNA of the CDR3 is TGTGCCAGCAGCCCTTTCGGGGCACGGGGGTCAGATACGCAGTATTTT.